Following are 25 T cell receptor beta chains from one sample sequenced in a study of T cell responses to AZD1222 COVID-19 vaccine. Assay: immunoSEQ multiplex PCR; the TCRdb copy retains only in-frame clones and omits some. This table has 20,000 to 25,000 clones, approximately 80% appearing once. This specimen consisted of peripheral blood, obtained on day 0 of AZD1222 vaccination. The receptors were sampled from an adult in good health.

This chain joins TRBV3-1 (or the pseudogene TRBV3-2) and TRBJ2-1; D unclear. Germline V gene data show CDR1 as LGHDT and CDR2 as YNNKEL (reference sequence). The CDR3 sequence is 16 residues long. V lost 1 base and J 3 bases, leaving 13 bases between the germline ends. The chain's CDR3 is CASSQAGGDFYNEQFF. Written as DNA, the CDR3 is TGTGCCAGCAGCCAAGCAGGCGGCGACTTCTACAATGAGCAGTTCTTC.

The chain has TRBV28 and TRBJ2-5; 9 bases line up with TRBD1. The length of the CDR3 is 16 residues. Germline-derived CDR1 and CDR2 are MDHEN and SYDVKM. J lost 2 bases, V lost 7 bases, and 11 bases had no gene match. CDR3 region: CASTPLRTGAQETQYF. The CDR3 region has the DNA TGTGCCAGCACGCCCCTTCGGACAGGGGCTCAAGAGACCCAGTACTTC.

The chain recombines TRBV6-1 with TRBJ1-5; D perhaps matches TRBD1 (5 bases). CDR1 is MNHNS, CDR2 SASEGT, per germline. The CDR3 extends over 14 amino acids. Trimming stripped 5 bases from V and 3 bases from J, with 11 bases between. The CDR3 region has the DNA TGTGCCAGCAGTCTCGGGGGGAACAATCAGCCCCAGCATTTT. This codes for CASSLGGNNQPQHF.

For the CDR3, the DNA is TGTGCCAGCAGTTTCGGGGGTCCGAATGAGCAGTTCTTC. It encodes CASSFGGPNEQFF. The gene calls are TRBV12-3 or TRBV12-4 and TRBJ2-1; D is perhaps TRBD2 (6 bases). This CDR3 has 13 amino acids. Trimming removed 3 bases at V and 7 bases at J, with 10 bases between.

The chain carries TRBV4-2 and TRBJ2-2, with 7 bases identical to TRBD2. This CDR3 has 15 residues. V was clipped by 4 bases and J by 6 bases; unmatched bases: 8. From germline, CDR1 is LGHNA and CDR2 YNFKEQ. For the CDR3, the DNA is TGTGCCAGCAGCCGGGTGGCGGGAGAGGCCGGGGAGCTGTTTTTT. Translating it yields CASSRVAGEAGELFF.

The chain recombines TRBV27 with TRBJ2-7; D call uncertain. Germline V gene lookup returns CDR1 MNHEY and CDR2 SMNVEV (reference sequence). This CDR3 is built from 14 residues. Between the trimmed V and J ends, which lost 6 bases and 1 base, there was a span of 13 bases. The chain's CDR3 is CASSHTTGSYEQYF. CDR3 bases: TGTGCCAGCAGCCATACCACGGGTTCCTACGAGCAGTACTTC.

The rearrangement uses TRBV7-8 and TRBJ2-5; D may be TRBD1 (6 bases). V lost 1 base to trimming and J lost 5 bases, with 14 bases between them. This CDR3 contains 15 residues. Germline V gives CDR1 SGHVS, CDR2 FQNEAQ. In DNA, the CDR3 is TGTGCCAGCAGCTTAGAAACAGGGTTCGGGGAGACCCAGTACTTC. Translating it yields CASSLETGFGETQYF.

The rearrangement uses TRBV30 and TRBJ2-1; 11 nucleotides agree with TRBD1. Germline V gene data show CDR1 as GTSNPN and CDR2 as SVGIG (reference sequence). With V trimmed by 2 bases and J by 4 bases, 7 bases remained unmatched. This CDR3 spans 16 amino acids. CDR3 sequence (DNA): TGTGCCTGGAGTCCGCCTGGGACAGGGGGTTACAATGAGCAGTTCTTC. It specifies CAWSPPGTGGYNEQFF.

The chain has TRBV6-5 and TRBJ2-3; D is unresolved. The V gene lost 2 bases and the J gene lost 2 bases, with 14 bases spanning the gap. The CDR3 is 16 amino acids. Germline loops: CDR1 MNHEY, CDR2 SVGAGI. DNA of the CDR3: TGTGCCAGCAGTTACCTGGACCCCGACAACACAGATACGCAGTATTTT. It translates to CASSYLDPDNTDTQYF.

V usage is TRBV28 and J usage is TRBJ1-2; a possible D gene is TRBD1 (6 bases). Germline CDR1 MDHEN, CDR2 SYDVKM. There are 16 residues in the CDR3. Trimming stripped 3 bases from V and 0 bases from J, with 14 bases between. The CDR3 here is CASSLVGGTANYGYTF. CDR3 nucleotides: TGTGCCAGCAGTTTGGTAGGGGGAACAGCTAACTATGGCTACACCTTC.

This clone showed up just once. The V and J genes are TRBV7-2 and TRBJ2-1; D assignment may be TRBD1 or TRBD2 (5 bases each). CDR1 SGHTA and CDR2 FQGNSA come from the germline V gene. With 6 bases removed from V and 5 bases from J, the gap between germline ends came to 17 bases. This CDR3 is built from 15 residues. The CDR3 loop is CASSLAGTRNNEQFF. CDR3 sequence (DNA): TGTGCCAGCAGTCTCGCCGGGACGCGGAACAATGAGCAGTTCTTC.

This clone appeared once. This chain uses TRBV11-2 with TRBJ2-7; 9 nucleotides line up with TRBD1. Trimming cost V 7 bases and J 5 bases; bases outside gene matches: 6. Per germline, CDR1 SGHAT and CDR2 FQNNGV. The CDR3 contains 13 residues. The CDR3, as DNA: TGTGCCAGCACCCGGGACAGGGCCCACGAGCAGTACTTC. It encodes CASTRDRAHEQYF.

The gene calls are TRBV6-2 or TRBV6-3 and TRBJ2-5, with 9 bases fitting TRBD1. CDR1 is MNHEY and CDR2 is SVGEGT in the germline V gene. With V trimmed by 6 bases and J by 6 bases, 14 bases remained unmatched. The CDR3 is 16 amino acids. This CDR3 reads CASSPLGDRVVKTQYF. CDR3 nucleotides: TGTGCCAGCAGCCCCCTAGGGGACAGGGTGGTAAAGACCCAGTACTTC.

The chain combines TRBV9 with TRBJ2-2; D uncertain. The germline gives CDR1 SGDLS, CDR2 YYNGEE. V lost 6 bases, J lost 0 bases, and 0 bases lay in between. The CDR3 has 11 amino acids. CDR3 DNA sequence: TGTGCCAGCACGAACACCGGGGAGCTGTTTTTT. This encodes CASTNTGELFF.

This clone was found a few times. The chain couples TRBV9 to TRBJ2-5; 9 nucleotides line up with TRBD2. CDR1 is SGDLS, CDR2 YYNGEE, per germline. The CDR3 is made up of 14 amino acids. V gave up 4 bases and J gave up 4 bases; unmatched junction bases: 5. CDR3 region: CASSPGTSRETQYF. The CDR3 DNA follows: TGTGCCAGCAGCCCTGGGACTAGCAGAGAGACCCAGTACTTC. Combining the CDR3 with reference TRBV9 and TRBJ2-5 gives the whole variable domain DSGVTQTPKHLITATGQRVTLRCSPRSGDLSVYWYQQSLDQGLQFLIQYYNGEERAKGNILERFSAQQFPDLHSELNLSSLELGDSALYFCASSPGTSRETQYFGPGTRLLVL.

This sequence joins TRBV7-9 and TRBJ2-1; D may be TRBD1 (5 bases). Deletions cut 5 bases from V and 6 bases from J, with 17 bases between. The CDR3 totals 15 residues. Germline V gene sequence: CDR1 SEHNR, CDR2 FQNEAQ (reference sequence). As DNA, the CDR3 is TGTGCCAGCAGCGGTGGGGCAGATACCTTCAATGAGCAGTTCTTC. Its translation: CASSGGADTFNEQFF.

J is TRBJ2-7 and V is TRBV5-5, with TRBD1 matching 8 bases. CDR1 is SGHKS, CDR2 YYEKEE, per germline (reference sequence). The CDR3 totals 14 residues. V lost 3 bases and J lost 5; bases outside the gene matches: 7. CDR3 loop: CASSSGQALNEQYF. The CDR3 DNA sequence: TGTGCCAGCAGCTCGGGACAGGCCCTGAACGAGCAGTACTTC.

This CDR3 is CASSLSGRVQPQHF. CDR3 DNA: TGTGCCAGCAGTCTTTCAGGGCGGGTTCAGCCCCAGCATTTT. The chain combines TRBV27 with TRBJ1-5, with D tentatively TRBD1 (5 bases). Germline V gene sequence: CDR1 MNHEY, CDR2 SMNVEV (reference sequence). This CDR3 is 14 amino acids long. V shed 5 bases and J shed 6 bases, with 14 bases lying between them.

CDR3 in amino acids: CAISEPRSSGGADTQYF. The DNA for the CDR3 is TGTGCCATCAGTGAGCCCCGTTCTAGCGGGGGGGCAGATACGCAGTATTTT. This chain connects TRBV10-3 to TRBJ2-3; 12 nucleotides match TRBD2. This CDR3 has 17 amino acids. V trimming: 2 bases; J trimming: 4 bases; junction bases outside the gene matches: 7. Germline V gene data show CDR1 as ENHRY and CDR2 as SYGVKD.

The chain couples TRBV30 to TRBJ2-1; the D gene is possibly TRBD2 (7 bases). Trimming took 4 bases from V and 1 from J, leaving 11 bases between them. CDR1 and CDR2 (germline): GTSNPN, SVGIG (reference sequence). The CDR3 sequence is 14 residues long. CDR3 protein: CAWKKGGSYNEQFF. The CDR3 bases are TGTGCCTGGAAAAAGGGGGGGTCCTACAATGAGCAGTTCTTC.

This clone was recorded a few times. The CDR3 DNA reads as TGTGCCAGCAGCCAAGAAATAGACAGGGGTTCTTCTGGCTACACCTTC. Its protein is CASSQEIDRGSSGYTF. The chain uses TRBV4-2 and TRBJ1-2; TRBD1 agrees at 8 bases. The V segment lost 0 bases and the J segment 7 bases; nucleotides outside the gene matches: 10. The V gene's germline CDR1 is LGHNA and CDR2 YNFKEQ. This CDR3 has 16 residues.

This clone has just a few counts. The V gene is TRBV4-1, the J gene TRBJ2-5; a possible D gene is TRBD1 (6 bases). Germline CDR1 reads MGHRA; CDR2 reads YSYEKL. This CDR3 comprises 15 residues. The V end lost 0 bases, the J end lost 5 bases, and 13 bases lay between the germline ends. The CDR3 region is CASSQDGEGEETQYF. The CDR3 DNA reads TGCGCCAGCAGCCAAGATGGTGAGGGGGAGGAGACCCAGTACTTC.

This clone occurred once. The rearrangement joins TRBV28 to TRBJ1-2, with 9 bases lining up with TRBD1. The CDR3 totals 14 residues. Germline V lookup: CDR1 MDHEN, CDR2 SYDVKM. The junction had 7 bases not matched to a gene; V was cut back by 2 bases and J by 9 bases. CDR3 coding DNA: TGTGCCAGCAGTTTACCCGGGACAGGGTTTAGCTACACCTTC. This gives the protein CASSLPGTGFSYTF.

V is TRBV30 and J is TRBJ2-3; tentatively, D is TRBD1 (5 bases). Looked up from germline, CDR1 is GTSNPN and CDR2 is SVGIG (reference sequence). This CDR3 is 13 amino acids long. Trimming took off 0 bases at V and 4 bases at J, with 8 bases between the two ends. The CDR3 reads CAWSVRGADTQYF. CDR3 in DNA: TGTGCCTGGAGTGTAAGGGGTGCAGATACGCAGTATTTT.

The V gene is TRBV19, the J gene TRBJ1-2; TRBD1 might be the D (5 bases). The CDR3 has 16 amino acids. The germline CDR1 and CDR2 sequences are LNHDA and SQIVND (reference sequence). Between the trimmed V and J ends, which lost 3 bases and 5 bases, there was a span of 19 bases. The CDR3 sequence is CASSIVRTPYPYGYTF. The CDR3 region has the DNA TGTGCCAGTAGTATCGTGCGGACACCCTATCCTTATGGCTACACCTTC.